A selection of T cell receptor beta chains follows, all from one sample in a study of pediatric ulcerative colitis. TCRdb's copy holds only in-frame clones and misses some; the assay was immunoSEQ multiplex PCR. The table includes 64,000 or so clones, more than 60% detected once. Specimen: blood. These TCRs come from a boy aged 5-17 years with moderate ulcerative colitis. Both conserved end residues are part of each CDR3. D genes are given only for firm matches. Size tells how often a clone was seen (once, few, many) or the class of an expanded clone, and some rows leave it out.

d_gene: -
v_gene: TRBV27
abundance: few
j_gene: TRBJ1-1
CDR3aa: CASRGIVNTEAFF
CDR3nt: TGTGCCAGCAGAGGAATAGTGAACACTGAAGCTTTCTTT

d_gene: -
v_gene: TRBV6-5
abundance: -
j_gene: TRBJ2-1
CDR3aa: CASTLTRGYNEQFF
CDR3nt: TGTGCCAGCACCCTCACGAGGGGTTACAATGAGCAGTTCTTC

d_gene: -
v_gene: TRBV25-1
abundance: -
j_gene: TRBJ1-2
CDR3aa: CASSSRVANYGYTF
CDR3nt: TGTGCCAGCAGCAGCAGGGTAGCTAACTATGGCTACACCTTC

d_gene: -
v_gene: TRBV5-5
abundance: few
j_gene: TRBJ1-4
CDR3aa: CASSLGDGGEKLFF
CDR3nt: TGTGCCAGCAGCTTGGGTGATGGGGGTGAAAAACTGTTTTTT

d_gene: -
v_gene: TRBV5-6
abundance: -
j_gene: TRBJ2-3
CDR3aa: CASGGDPTDTQYF
CDR3nt: TGTGCCAGCGGGGGTGACCCCACAGATACGCAGTATTTT

d_gene: -
v_gene: TRBV7-9
abundance: -
j_gene: TRBJ2-3
CDR3aa: CASSLVVGLLVGTDTQYF
CDR3nt: TGTGCCAGCAGCTTAGTCGTTGGTTTACTAGTAGGCACAGATACGCAGTATTTT

d_gene: TRBD1
v_gene: TRBV5-1
abundance: -
j_gene: TRBJ1-1
CDR3aa: CASSLSPRQGVTTNTEAFF
CDR3nt: TGCGCCAGCAGCTTGAGTCCGAGACAGGGGGTAACTACGAACACTGAAGCTTTCTTT

d_gene: TRBD1
v_gene: TRBV5-6
abundance: -
j_gene: TRBJ2-5
CDR3aa: CASSLVGQGMVGETQYF
CDR3nt: TGTGCCAGCAGCTTGGTGGGACAGGGAATGGTAGGGGAGACCCAGTACTTC

d_gene: TRBD1
v_gene: TRBV2
abundance: few
j_gene: TRBJ1-1
CDR3aa: CASRLQGAEAFF
CDR3nt: TGTGCCAGCCGACTACAGGGGGCGGAAGCTTTCTTT

d_gene: -
v_gene: TRBV25-1
abundance: -
j_gene: TRBJ2-6
CDR3aa: CASSANRVSGANVLTF
CDR3nt: TGTGCCAGCAGTGCAAACAGGGTTTCTGGGGCCAACGTCCTGACTTTC